This T cell receptor beta chain appears in the sequencing data of a study of blood T cell repertoires in COVID-19. On the study more broadly: Acute and convalescent COVID-19 samples came from the United States, Italy and Spain.

Germline lookup yields CDR1 SGHDT and CDR2 YYEEEE. This CDR3 is built from 16 residues. With 4 bases clipped from V and 2 bases from J, the junction kept 9 bases outside the gene matches. The protocol was immunoSEQ multiplex PCR, while the TCRdb copy is restricted to in-frame clones and leaves out a portion. In the table there are about 400,000 clones, approximately 85% of which are singletons. Sequenced material: PBMCs or T cells enriched from blood (not recorded which). The chain joins TRBV5-6 to TRBJ1-5; 7 nucleotides line up with TRBD1. The TCR comes from a woman between 40 and 55 years old with acute COVID-19. The CDR3 DNA reads TGTGCCAGCAGCAATACAGGGGATCGGGGCAATCAGCCCCAGCATTTT. It encodes CASSNTGDRGNQPQHF.